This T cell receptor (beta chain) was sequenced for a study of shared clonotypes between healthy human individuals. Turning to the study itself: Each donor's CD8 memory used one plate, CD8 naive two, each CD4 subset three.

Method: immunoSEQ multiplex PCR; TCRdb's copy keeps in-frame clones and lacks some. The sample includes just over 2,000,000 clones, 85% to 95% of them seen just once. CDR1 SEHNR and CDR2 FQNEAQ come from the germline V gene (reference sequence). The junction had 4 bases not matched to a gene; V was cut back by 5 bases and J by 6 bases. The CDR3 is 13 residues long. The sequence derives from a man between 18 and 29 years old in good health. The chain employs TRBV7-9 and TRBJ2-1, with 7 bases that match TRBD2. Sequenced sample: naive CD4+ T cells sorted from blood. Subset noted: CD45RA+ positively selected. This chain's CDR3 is CASSAGLPNEQFF. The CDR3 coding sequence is TGTGCCAGCAGCGCGGGACTACCCAATGAGCAGTTCTTC.